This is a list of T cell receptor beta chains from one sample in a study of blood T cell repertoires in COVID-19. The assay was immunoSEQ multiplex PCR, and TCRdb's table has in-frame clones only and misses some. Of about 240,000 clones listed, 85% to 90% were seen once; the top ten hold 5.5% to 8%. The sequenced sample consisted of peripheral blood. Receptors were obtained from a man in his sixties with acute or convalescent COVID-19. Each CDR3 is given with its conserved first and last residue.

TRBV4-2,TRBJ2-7,CASSSGSSKQYF
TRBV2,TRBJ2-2,CANRRDRKGAGELFF
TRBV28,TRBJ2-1,CASSLRMGLAGGPYNEQFF
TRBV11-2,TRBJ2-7,CASTAGLAGGRVEQYF
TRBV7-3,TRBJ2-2,CASSSALYSGRTGELFF
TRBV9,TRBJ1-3,CASSGGQFSGNTIYF
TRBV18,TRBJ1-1,CASSPGGRPNTEAFF
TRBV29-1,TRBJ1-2,CSGGQGANKNGYTF
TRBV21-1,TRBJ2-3,CASSKETAGGTTDTQYF
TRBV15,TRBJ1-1,CATSRDLGAEAFF
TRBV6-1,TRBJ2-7,CASSDGLAGDLEQYF
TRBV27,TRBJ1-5,CASSLWTGYQPQHF
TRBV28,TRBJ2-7,CASSFYKRLAGGNYEQYF
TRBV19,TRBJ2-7,CASSRGTGGSYEQYF
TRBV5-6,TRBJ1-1,CASSFEPNTEAFF
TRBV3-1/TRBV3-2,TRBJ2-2,CASRQYRDRGLCGELFF
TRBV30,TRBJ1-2,CACVLPGGAQIGYTF
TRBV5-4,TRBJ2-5,CASSFRDFQETQYF
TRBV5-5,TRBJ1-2,CASSYPTGSYGYTF
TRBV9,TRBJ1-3,CASSVDRVRNTIYF
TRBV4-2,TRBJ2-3,CASSRSGLAGGRAGTDTQYF
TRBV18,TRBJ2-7,CASSPETSGSAYEQYF